This T cell receptor (beta chain) is drawn from a study of blood T cell repertoires in COVID-19. Study context: The samples span acute and convalescent COVID-19 from the United States, Italy and Spain. In each case, the material was cDNA or gDNA derived from T cells, B-cell-depleted T cells, or PBMCs.

The CDR3 is 14 residues long. Germline CDR1 and CDR2: SGHTA and FQGNSA. The V gene lost 5 bases and the J gene lost 2 bases, with 13 bases spanning the gap. Original processing notes: Amplification with reference gene primers provided the estimates of nucleated cell counts. Clones were read by immunoSEQ multiplex PCR, and TCRdb kept only the in-frame ones, dropping some. That table is the source of V, J and clone size, and D and trimming were worked out from the DNA. The sample gives about 140,000 clones, over 75% of which show up once; 35% to 55% is in the top ten. The chain couples TRBV7-2 to TRBJ2-7; a weak D match, TRBD1 (6 bases). The TCR was taken from a human donor in a cohort sampled during active COVID-19. Source material: peripheral blood. The CDR3 protein is CASSSRGGPYEQYF. DNA of the CDR3: TGTGCCAGCAGCAGCAGAGGGGGACCCTACGAGCAGTACTTC. Variable domain in full (rest from reference TRBV7-2 and TRBJ2-7): GAGVSQSPSNKVTEKGKDVELRCDPISGHTALYWYRQSLGQGLEFLIYFQGNSAPDKSGLPSDRFSAERTGGSVSTLTIQRTQQEDSAVYLCASSSRGGPYEQYFGPGTRLTVT.